This T cell receptor (beta chain) was sequenced for a study of CD8+ T cells in alopecia areata. Extracted from the samples, RNA was reverse transcribed into cDNA to serve as the sequencing template. This table comes from immunoSEQ multiplex PCR, and its TCRdb copy is limited to in-frame clones, with some not included. Found here are more than 95,000 clones, roughly 53% of them singletons; the top ten hold around 9%. The CDR3 contains 16 residues. Germline CDR1 SGHAT, CDR2 FQNNGV. V lost 3 bases and J lost 1, with 15 bases in between. Details on this clone: The target antigen is unknown.

Starting from PBMCs, sorting isolated CD4+ and CD8+ T cells. Study observations and caveats: Patients displayed less clarity in TCR sharing than mice, a finding possibly related to HLA. Researchers report lesional scalp, most notably alopecia totalis/universalis, outstripped normal scalp in clonality. Scalp samples also contribute reads from the resident alphabeta T cells found in normal skin.

The sequencing sample was made of CD4+ T cells sorted from blood. This chain joins TRBV11-2 and TRBJ1-1, with D hard to call. The receptor was isolated from a human donor in good health. The CDR3 spells CASSFRSAGRNTEAFF. The CDR3 DNA sequence: TGTGCCAGCAGCTTTAGGTCGGCAGGCCGGAACACTGAAGCTTTCTTT.